What follows are 9 T cell receptor beta chains derived from one specimen sequenced in a study of blood T cells in healthy people across ages (dated by TCRdb to between 2015 and 2017). Library construction relied on 5' RACE. Data came from an Illumina HiSeq 2500. A second PCR of roughly 7 to 11 cycles was performed with a sample-barcoded 5' primer and a J-beta primer mix. TCRdb cleaned the public reads at Q25 with fastp, built clones with MiXCR and kept in-frame beta chains. All rows with the same CDR3 protein become a single entry with the most common DNA and genes. The sample table holds approximately 880,000 distinct CDR3 sequences, of which 45% to 50% were seen once. The top ten clonotypes cover roughly 13% of the sample. Sequenced: blood. The origin of the receptors is a young man in good health.

This clonotype was seen at least ten times. The CDR3 region has the DNA TGCAGTGCTAGCGGGGGTACTAGCTCCTACAATGAGCAGTTCTTC. Encoded protein: CSASGGTSSYNEQFF. The chain joins TRBV20-1 to TRBJ2-1; the D gene is possibly TRBD2 (6 bases). V was shortened by 3 bases and J by 0 bases, with 12 bases between the two germline ends. This CDR3 has 15 amino acids. CDR1 and CDR2 (germline): DFQATT, SNEGSKA (reference sequence).

The rearrangement joins TRBV5-8 to TRBJ2-7, with 8 bases identical to TRBD1. The CDR3 spans 14 residues. Germline trimming cut 7 bases from V and 5 bases from J; bases unmatched to any gene: 11. Germline values: CDR1 SGHTS, CDR2 YDEGEE. CDR3 in DNA: TGTGCCAGCGGCTCCTTCGACAGGGGCCACGAGCAGTACTTC. Translated: CASGSFDRGHEQYF.

The chain recombines TRBV4-1 with TRBJ1-2; 9 nucleotides line up with TRBD1. Germline values: CDR1 MGHRA, CDR2 YSYEKL. The CDR3 is 15 amino acids. V shed 3 bases and J 0 bases; nucleotides not matched to a gene: 2. CDR3 region: CASSHTGGANYGYTF. The CDR3 nucleotides are TGCGCCAGCAGCCATACAGGGGGCGCTAACTATGGCTACACCTTC.

The chain couples TRBV6-5 to TRBJ1-2, with D perhaps TRBD1 (6 bases). The CDR3 runs to 20 residues. V was trimmed by 0 bases and J by 4 bases, leaving 27 bases between them. Germline loops: CDR1 MNHEY, CDR2 SVGAGI. The CDR3 region has the DNA TGTGCCAGCAGTTACTCGACCCTCTCTGGACAGCGATATGGGGGCTATGGCTACACCTTC. Translated, it gives CASSYSTLSGQRYGGYGYTF.

To note about this clonotype: One end of the junction fails to match germline, which may point to a read error. This chain connects TRBV6-1 to TRBJ2-3; D ambiguous. The CDR3 spans 13 residues. Germline CDR1 and CDR2: MNHNS and SASEGT. The CDR3 region has the DNA TGCGCCAGCAGTATAATGCGCACAGATACGCAGTATTTT. This encodes CASSIMRTDTQYF.

This clonotype has a single count. Possible read error: a much larger clone is one base away. The chain recombines TRBV6-1 with TRBJ2-3; no firm D call. Per germline, CDR1 MNHNS and CDR2 SASEGT. V shed 6 bases and J shed 4 bases, with 14 bases lying between them. This CDR3 contains 14 residues. Here the CDR3 reads CASSPELGSDTQYF. CDR3 nucleotides: TGTGCCAGCAGCCCTGAACTCGGATCAGATACGCAGTATTTT.

CDR3 DNA sequence: TGTGCCAGCAGTAGAACGTATTCAGATACGCAGTATTTT. Its protein is CASSRTYSDTQYF. This chain connects TRBV6-6 to TRBJ2-3; D unclear. V lost 5 bases, J lost 4 bases, and 10 bases lay in between. CDR1 is MNHNY and CDR2 is SVGAGI in the germline V gene (reference sequence). The CDR3 runs to 13 residues.

CDR3 DNA: TGCAGCGCGGGGGGGAACATGAACACTGAAGCTTTCTTT. It encodes CSAGGNMNTEAFF. The genes are TRBV29-1 and TRBJ1-1; tentatively, D is TRBD1 (5 bases). CDR3 length: 13 residues. CDR1 SQVTM and CDR2 ANQGSEA come from the germline V gene. The V and J ends lost 7 bases and 0 bases respectively, with 12 bases between them.

This clonotype was counted only a few times. The chain has TRBV7-7 and TRBJ2-1, with TRBD2 as a possible D gene (7 bases). Per the germline V gene, CDR1 is SSHAT and CDR2 is FNYEAQ (reference sequence). This CDR3 contains 12 residues. The CDR3 nucleotides are TGTGCGACACAGCCTGGGGGGGGCGAGGCGTTCTTC. Protein product: CATQPGGGEAFF.